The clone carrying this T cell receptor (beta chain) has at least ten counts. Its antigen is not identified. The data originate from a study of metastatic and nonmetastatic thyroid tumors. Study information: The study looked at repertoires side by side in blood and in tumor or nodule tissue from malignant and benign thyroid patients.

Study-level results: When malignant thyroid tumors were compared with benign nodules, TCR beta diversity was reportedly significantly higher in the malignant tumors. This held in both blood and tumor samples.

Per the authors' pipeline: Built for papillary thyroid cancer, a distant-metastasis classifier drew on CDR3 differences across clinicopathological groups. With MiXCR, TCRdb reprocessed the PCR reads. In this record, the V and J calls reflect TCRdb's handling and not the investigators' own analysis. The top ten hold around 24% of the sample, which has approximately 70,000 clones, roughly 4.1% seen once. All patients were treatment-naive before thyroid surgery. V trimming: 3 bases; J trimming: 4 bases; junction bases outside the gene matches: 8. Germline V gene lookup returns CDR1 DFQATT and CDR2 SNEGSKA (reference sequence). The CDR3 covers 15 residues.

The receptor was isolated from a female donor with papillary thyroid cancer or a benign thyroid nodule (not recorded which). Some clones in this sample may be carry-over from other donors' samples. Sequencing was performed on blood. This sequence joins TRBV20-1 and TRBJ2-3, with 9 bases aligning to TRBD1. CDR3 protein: CSAREGTGWADTQYF. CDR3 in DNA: TGCAGTGCTAGGGAGGGGACAGGGTGGGCAGATACGCAGTATTTT.